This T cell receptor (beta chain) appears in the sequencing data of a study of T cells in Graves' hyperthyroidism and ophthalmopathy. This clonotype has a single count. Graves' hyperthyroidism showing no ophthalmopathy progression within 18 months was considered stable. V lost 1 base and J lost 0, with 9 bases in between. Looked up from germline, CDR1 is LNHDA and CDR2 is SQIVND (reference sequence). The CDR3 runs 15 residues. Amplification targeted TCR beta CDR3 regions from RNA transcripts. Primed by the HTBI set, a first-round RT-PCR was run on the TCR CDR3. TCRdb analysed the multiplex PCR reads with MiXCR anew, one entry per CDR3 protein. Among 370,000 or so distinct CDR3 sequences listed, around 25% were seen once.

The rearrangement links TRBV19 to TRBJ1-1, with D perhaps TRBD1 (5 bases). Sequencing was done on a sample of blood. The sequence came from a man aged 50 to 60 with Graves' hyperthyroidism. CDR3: CASSIGRQLNTEAFF. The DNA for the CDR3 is TGTGCCAGTAGTATAGGCCGACAGCTGAACACTGAAGCTTTCTTT.